These 19 T cell receptor beta chains originate from one sample sequenced in a study of blood T cell repertoires in COVID-19. Profiling relied on immunoSEQ multiplex PCR, and the TCRdb table lists in-frame clones only, not all of them. Of roughly 80,000 clones detected, 60% to 80% appear once; the ten largest clones hold about a tenth. Sequenced sample: peripheral blood. The receptor set was obtained from a human donor in a cohort sampled during active COVID-19.

The chain employs TRBV6-2 or TRBV6-3 and TRBJ2-5, with 12 bases that match TRBD2. V shed 6 bases and J 3 bases; nucleotides not matched to a gene: 11. Germline V gene lookup returns CDR1 MNHEY and CDR2 SVGEGT. This CDR3 contains 17 residues. The CDR3 loop reads CASSPTSGGPEEETQYF. CDR3 nucleotides: TGTGCCAGCAGCCCGACTAGCGGGGGACCGGAGGAAGAGACCCAGTACTTC.

The chain links TRBV29-1 to TRBJ2-5; TRBD1 matches 9 bases. Trimming took 5 bases from V and 4 from J; bases not matched to a gene: 8. CDR3 length: 14 amino acids. Germline V gene data show CDR1 as SQVTM and CDR2 as ANQGSEA. CDR3 loop: CSVLGGDRAETQYF. Written as DNA, the CDR3 is TGCAGCGTTCTTGGTGGGGACAGGGCAGAGACCCAGTACTTC.

The chain links TRBV5-1 to TRBJ2-1; TRBD1 agrees at 9 bases. V was clipped by 4 bases and J by 4 bases; unmatched bases: 6. Germline V gene lookup returns CDR1 SGHRS and CDR2 YFSETQ. The CDR3 length is 15 residues. The CDR3 bases are TGCGCCAGCAGCCCGGACGGGACAGGGTACAATGAGCAGTTCTTC. Residues: CASSPDGTGYNEQFF.

This chain links TRBV24-1 with TRBJ2-5, with 9 bases that match TRBD1. Germline V gene sequence: CDR1 KGHDR, CDR2 SFDVKD. This CDR3 contains 15 residues. The J segment lost 4 bases and the V segment lost 4 bases, leaving 6 bases of the junction unmatched. CDR3 in DNA: TGTGCCACCAGTGACCCGGGACAGGGAGCAGAGACCCAGTACTTC. As protein: CATSDPGQGAETQYF.

The chain employs TRBV4-1 and TRBJ2-2, with a tentative D call TRBD1 (5 bases). This CDR3 spans 17 amino acids. The germline V and J ends were trimmed by 1 base and 6 bases, with 18 bases remaining between them. Germline CDR1 is MGHRA and CDR2 is YSYEKL. The CDR3 reads CASSQGVGSGSAGELFF. The CDR3 DNA sequence: TGCGCCAGCAGCCAAGGGGTCGGATCAGGGTCGGCCGGGGAGCTGTTTTTT.

On this clone: This CDR3 is also generated by other DNA sequences in the sample. This chain connects TRBV5-4 to TRBJ1-1; D is unclear. V gave up 0 bases and J gave up 2 bases, with 5 bases separating them. Looked up from germline, CDR1 is SGHNT and CDR2 is YYREEE (reference sequence). This CDR3 contains 13 residues. The CDR3: CASSLGVNTEAFF. CDR3 bases: TGTGCCAGCAGCTTGGGAGTAAACACTGAAGCTTTCTTT. Looking up the rest from reference TRBV5-4 and TRBJ1-1 gives the full variable domain: ETGVTQSPTHLIKTRGQQVTLRCSSQSGHNTVSWYQQALGQGPQFIFQYYREEENGRGNFPPRFSGLQFPNYSSELNVNALELDDSALYLCASSLGVNTEAFFGQGTRLTVV.

The sample holds a few counts of this clone. V is TRBV27 and J is TRBJ2-2; 7 bases line up with TRBD1. The J segment lost 1 base and the V segment lost 3 bases, leaving 5 bases of the junction unmatched. From germline, CDR1 is MNHEY and CDR2 SMNVEV (reference sequence). The length of the CDR3 is 16 residues. CDR3 nucleotide sequence: TGTGCCAGCAGTTTGTCGGGACAGTTGAACACCGGGGAGCTGTTTTTT. Its protein product is CASSLSGQLNTGELFF.

This chain links TRBV11-2 with TRBJ1-2; the match to TRBD1 covers 7 bases. In germline, CDR1 is SGHAT, CDR2 FQNNGV. The CDR3 is 15 amino acids. Trimming took 7 bases from V and 0 from J; bases not matched to a gene: 8. The DNA for the CDR3 is TGTGCCAGCACCCTGGACAGGATAACTAACTATGGCTACACCTTC. Translating gives CASTLDRITNYGYTF.

A word on this clone: The identical CDR3 is also encoded by other nucleotide sequences in the sample. The chain combines TRBV6-1 with TRBJ2-2; 15 nucleotides agree with TRBD2. Trimming at V came to 2 bases and at J to 7 bases, leaving 11 bases not matched to a gene. The CDR3 totals 19 residues. Germline CDR1 reads MNHNS; CDR2 reads SASEGT. CDR3 sequence: CASSERRGLAGGRGGELFF. DNA of the CDR3: TGTGCCAGCAGTGAACGTAGGGGACTAGCGGGGGGCCGGGGCGGGGAGCTGTTTTTT.

The chain links TRBV19 to TRBJ1-6, with TRBD1 identical over 8 bases. Unmatched junction bases numbered 4, after V lost 3 bases and J lost 6 bases. The V gene's germline CDR1 is LNHDA and CDR2 SQIVND (reference sequence). The CDR3 runs to 15 residues. In DNA form, the CDR3 reads TGTGCCAGTAGTATGGATGACAGGGGTAATTCACCCCTCCACTTT. Amino acids: CASSMDDRGNSPLHF.

This rearrangement joins TRBV18 to TRBJ2-3; 7 positions agree with TRBD1. After removal of 2 bases from V and 4 bases from J, the junction contained 3 bases not matched to a gene. Germline loops: CDR1 KGHSH, CDR2 LQKENI. This CDR3 spans 14 amino acids. The CDR3 bases are TGTGCCAGCTCACCAAATACAGGGGCAGATACGCAGTATTTT. Translated, it gives CASSPNTGADTQYF.

This chain connects TRBV5-1 to TRBJ2-7; 7 nucleotides agree with TRBD1. The germline gives CDR1 SGHRS, CDR2 YFSETQ. The CDR3 consists of 15 residues. V lost 2 bases to trimming and J lost 0 bases; unmatched junction nucleotides: 5. CDR3 region: CASSFGQASSYEQYF. CDR3 nucleotide sequence: TGCGCCAGCAGCTTTGGACAGGCGAGCTCCTACGAGCAGTACTTC.

The chain combines TRBV5-1 with TRBJ2-2; D is perhaps TRBD2 (6 bases). Germline V gene lookup returns CDR1 SGHRS and CDR2 YFSETQ. The CDR3 has 16 amino acids. The germline V and J ends were trimmed by 4 bases and 0 bases, with 13 bases remaining between them. The CDR3 here is CASSPGDSPNTGELFF. DNA of the CDR3: TGCGCCAGCAGCCCCGGGGACTCCCCGAACACCGGGGAGCTGTTTTTT.

The rearrangement joins TRBV12-5 to TRBJ2-3; 7 bases align to TRBD2. The CDR3 loop spans 15 amino acids. Germline values: CDR1 LGHNT, CDR2 FRNRAP. J was trimmed by 5 bases and V by 9 bases; bases with no gene match: 14. The CDR3 region is CASIQSGGGLDTQYF. The CDR3 DNA reads as TGTGCTAGCATCCAATCGGGCGGGGGTCTAGATACGCAGTATTTT.

The chain joins TRBV2 to TRBJ1-3; D is unclear. V lost 6 bases, J lost 4 bases, and 4 bases lay in between. The CDR3 has 11 residues. Germline CDR1 reads SNHLY; CDR2 reads FYNNEI. This CDR3 reads CASSLGNTIYF. CDR3 nucleotide sequence: TGTGCCAGCAGCCTAGGAAACACCATATATTTT.

The chain recombines TRBV7-9 with TRBJ2-4; D might be TRBD2 (7 bases). The ends were cut back, 2 bases at V and 4 bases at J, with 15 bases in the middle. CDR1 and CDR2 (germline): SEHNR, FQNEAQ (reference sequence). The CDR3 spans 16 residues. CDR3 sequence reads: CASSLSAAGAKNIQYF. The CDR3 DNA is TGTGCCAGCAGCTTATCCGCGGCGGGGGCAAAAAACATTCAGTACTTC.

The genes are TRBV6-6 and TRBJ2-1, with TRBD2 matching over 11 bases. V dropped 5 bases and J dropped 9; count of bases not matched to a gene: 6. The length of the CDR3 is 14 residues. Per the germline V gene, CDR1 is MNHNY and CDR2 is SVGAGI (reference sequence). CDR3 coding DNA: TGTGCCAGCAGTAAACTAGCGGGGGCTAGTGAGCAGTTCTTC. Amino acids: CASSKLAGASEQFF.

The V and J genes are TRBV6-5 and TRBJ1-3; no clear D gene. This CDR3 has 12 amino acids. V was cut by 6 bases and J by 7 bases, with 10 bases left in between. CDR1 MNHEY and CDR2 SVGAGI come from the germline V gene. CDR3 sequence (DNA): TGTGCCAGCAGAAACATGTGGAACACCATATATTTT. Its protein is CASRNMWNTIYF.

In this sample, this clone turned up a few times. The chain has TRBV11-1 and TRBJ2-2, with 7 positions matching TRBD1. The CDR3 length is 16 residues. Germline loops: CDR1 SGHAT, CDR2 FQDESV (reference sequence). Losses at the gene ends were 6 bases for V and 0 bases for J; bases not matched to a gene: 7. CDR3 coding DNA: TGTGCCAGCAGTGACAGGGTGGTGTCGAACACCGGGGAGCTGTTTTTT. It specifies CASSDRVVSNTGELFF.